The 3 T cell receptor beta chains reported below all come from one sample, sequenced in a study of shared clonotypes between healthy human individuals. Naivety among CD8 cells was defined by CD45RO negativity and positive CCR7 selection, thereby excluding terminally differentiated effector memory CD45RA+ cells. Method: immunoSEQ multiplex PCR; TCRdb's copy keeps in-frame clones and lacks some. There are hundreds of thousands of clones in the sample; 90% to 97% occur only once, and 0.11% lies in the top ten. Sequencing was done on a sample of naive CD8+ T cells sorted from blood. Every receptor here comes from a woman in her twenties or thirties in good health.

The chain has TRBV9 and TRBJ2-3; no definite D call. The V and J ends lost 4 bases and 0 bases respectively, with 12 bases between them. In germline, CDR1 is SGDLS, CDR2 YYNGEE. This CDR3 contains 15 residues. CDR3: CASSPPGSSTDTQYF. In DNA, the CDR3 is TGTGCCAGCAGCCCCCCCGGTTCTAGCACAGATACGCAGTATTTT.

V is TRBV2 and J is TRBJ1-4, with TRBD1 matching 8 bases. Trimming removed 4 bases from V and 8 bases from J; junction bases left unmatched: 6. CDR1 is SNHLY, CDR2 FYNNEI, per germline. This CDR3 contains 14 residues. The CDR3 DNA reads TGTGCCAGCAGTGGGCGGGCAGGGGGCGAAAAACTGTTTTTT. It encodes CASSGRAGGEKLFF.

The chain couples TRBV20-1 to TRBJ2-5; D gene unclear. Near its end, the DNA agrees better with TRBJ2-7, so the J call may be wrong. The CDR3 covers 9 residues. From germline, CDR1 is DFQATT and CDR2 SNEGSKA (reference sequence). The CDR3 nucleotides read TGCAGTGCCGGCTACGAGCAGTACTTC. This gives the protein CSAGYEQYF.